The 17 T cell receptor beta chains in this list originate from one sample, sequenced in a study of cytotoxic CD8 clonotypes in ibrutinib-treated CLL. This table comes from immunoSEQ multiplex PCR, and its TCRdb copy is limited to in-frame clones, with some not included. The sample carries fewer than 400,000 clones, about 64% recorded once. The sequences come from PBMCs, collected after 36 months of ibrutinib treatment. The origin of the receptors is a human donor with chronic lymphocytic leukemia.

In nucleotides, the CDR3 is TGTGCCAGCAGTTCGGACCGCACTGAAGCTTTCTTT. Its protein is CASSSDRTEAFF. The rearrangement joins TRBV28 to TRBJ1-1; D is ambiguous. Trimming shortened V by 4 bases and J by 4 bases, and 7 bases separated the two germline ends. In germline, CDR1 is MDHEN, CDR2 SYDVKM. This CDR3 spans 12 amino acids. Full variable domain (missing parts from reference TRBV28 and TRBJ1-1): DVKVTQSSRYLVKRTGEKVFLECVQDMDHENMFWYRQDPGLGLRLIYFSYDVKMKEKGDIPEGYSVSREKKERFSLILESASTNQTSMYLCASSSDRTEAFFGQGTRLTVV.

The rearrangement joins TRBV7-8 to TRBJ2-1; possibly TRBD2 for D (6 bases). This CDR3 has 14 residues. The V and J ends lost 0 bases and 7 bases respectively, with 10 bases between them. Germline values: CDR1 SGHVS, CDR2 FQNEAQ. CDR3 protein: CASSLAGLSNEQFF. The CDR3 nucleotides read TGTGCCAGCAGCTTAGCAGGACTATCAAATGAGCAGTTCTTC.

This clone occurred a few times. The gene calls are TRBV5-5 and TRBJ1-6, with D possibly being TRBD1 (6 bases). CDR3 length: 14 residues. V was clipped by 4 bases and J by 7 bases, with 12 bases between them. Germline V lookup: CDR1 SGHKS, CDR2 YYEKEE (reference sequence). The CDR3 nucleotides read TGTGCCAGCAGCCTGGGACATAGCAATTCACCCCTCCACTTT. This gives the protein CASSLGHSNSPLHF.

CDR3 nucleotides: TGTGCCAGCAGCTACTGGACTGGGCCAGATACGCAGTATTTT. It yields the protein CASSYWTGPDTQYF. The rearrangement links TRBV11-2 to TRBJ2-3; possible D gene TRBD2, 5 bases. CDR1 and CDR2 (germline): SGHAT, FQNNGV. This CDR3 has 14 residues. V was pared by 4 bases and J by 4 bases, with 12 bases between. Drawing the rest from reference TRBV11-2 and TRBJ2-3, the complete variable domain is EAGVAQSPRYKIIEKRQSVAFWCNPISGHATLYWYQQILGQGPKLLIQFQNNGVVDDSQLPKDRFSAERLKGVDSTLKIQPAKLEDSAVYLCASSYWTGPDTQYFGPGTRLTVL.

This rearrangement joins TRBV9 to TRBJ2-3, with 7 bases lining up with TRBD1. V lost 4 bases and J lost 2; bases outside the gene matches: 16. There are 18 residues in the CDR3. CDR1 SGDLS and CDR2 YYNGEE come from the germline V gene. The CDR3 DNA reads TGTGCCAGCAGCCACCCGAGGGGGCACCGTGAGGCCACAGATACGCAGTATTTT. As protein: CASSHPRGHREATDTQYF. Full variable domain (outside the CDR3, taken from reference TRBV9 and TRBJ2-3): DSGVTQTPKHLITATGQRVTLRCSPRSGDLSVYWYQQSLDQGLQFLIQYYNGEERAKGNILERFSAQQFPDLHSELNLSSLELGDSALYFCASSHPRGHREATDTQYFGPGTRLTVL.

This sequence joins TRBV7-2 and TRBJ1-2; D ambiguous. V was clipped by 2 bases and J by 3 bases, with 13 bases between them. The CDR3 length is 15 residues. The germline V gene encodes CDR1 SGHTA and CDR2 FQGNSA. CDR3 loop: CASSLSWGGYYGYTF. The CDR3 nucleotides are TGTGCCAGCAGCTTAAGTTGGGGTGGTTACTATGGCTACACCTTC.

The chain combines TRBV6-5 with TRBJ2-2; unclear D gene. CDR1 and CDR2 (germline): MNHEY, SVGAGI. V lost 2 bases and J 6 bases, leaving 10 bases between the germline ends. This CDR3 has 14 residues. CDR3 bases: TGTGCCAGCAGTTACAAGCGAGTCCCCGGGGAGCTGTTTTTT. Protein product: CASSYKRVPGELFF.

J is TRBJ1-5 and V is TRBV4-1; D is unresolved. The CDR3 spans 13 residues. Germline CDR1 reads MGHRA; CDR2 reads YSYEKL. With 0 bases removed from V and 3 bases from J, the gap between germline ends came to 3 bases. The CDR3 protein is CASSQDANQPQHF. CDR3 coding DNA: TGCGCCAGCAGCCAAGATGCCAATCAGCCCCAGCATTTT.

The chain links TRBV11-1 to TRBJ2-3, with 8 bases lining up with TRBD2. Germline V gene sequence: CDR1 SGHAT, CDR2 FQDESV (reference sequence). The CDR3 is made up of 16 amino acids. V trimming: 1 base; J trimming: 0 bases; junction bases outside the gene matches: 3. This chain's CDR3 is CASSLEASGSTDTQYF. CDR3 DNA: TGTGCCAGCAGCTTAGAGGCTAGCGGGAGCACAGATACGCAGTATTTT.

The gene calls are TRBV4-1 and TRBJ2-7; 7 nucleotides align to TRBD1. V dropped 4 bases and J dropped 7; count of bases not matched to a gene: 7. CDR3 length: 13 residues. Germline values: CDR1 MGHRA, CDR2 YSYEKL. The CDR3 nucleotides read TGCGCCAGCAGCCCCCGACAGGGCGGGGAGCAGTACTTC. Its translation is CASSPRQGGEQYF.

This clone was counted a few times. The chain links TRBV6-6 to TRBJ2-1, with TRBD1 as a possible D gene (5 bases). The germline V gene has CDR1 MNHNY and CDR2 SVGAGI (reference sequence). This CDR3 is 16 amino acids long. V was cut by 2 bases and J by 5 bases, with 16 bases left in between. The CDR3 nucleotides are TGTGCCAGCAGTTACCTTCTAGTGAGGACACACAATGAGCAGTTCTTC. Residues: CASSYLLVRTHNEQFF.

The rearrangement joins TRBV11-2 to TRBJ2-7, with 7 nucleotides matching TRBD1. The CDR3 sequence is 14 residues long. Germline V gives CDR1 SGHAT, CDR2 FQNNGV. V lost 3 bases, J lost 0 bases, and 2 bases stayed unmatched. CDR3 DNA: TGTGCCAGCAGCTTGAACAGGGGCTCCTACGAGCAGTACTTC. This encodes CASSLNRGSYEQYF.

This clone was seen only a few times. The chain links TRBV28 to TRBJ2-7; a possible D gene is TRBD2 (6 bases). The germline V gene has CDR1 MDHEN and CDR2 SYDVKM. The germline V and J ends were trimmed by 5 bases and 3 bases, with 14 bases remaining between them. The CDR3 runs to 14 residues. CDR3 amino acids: CASSPAGRSYEQYF. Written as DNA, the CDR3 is TGTGCCAGCAGTCCCGCGGGACGGAGCTACGAGCAGTACTTC.

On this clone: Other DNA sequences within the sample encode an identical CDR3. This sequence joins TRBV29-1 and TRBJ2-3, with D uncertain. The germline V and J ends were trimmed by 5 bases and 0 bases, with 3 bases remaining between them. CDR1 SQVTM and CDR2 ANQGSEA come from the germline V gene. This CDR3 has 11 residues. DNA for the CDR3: TGCAGCGTTCTTAGCACAGATACGCAGTATTTT. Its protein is CSVLSTDTQYF.

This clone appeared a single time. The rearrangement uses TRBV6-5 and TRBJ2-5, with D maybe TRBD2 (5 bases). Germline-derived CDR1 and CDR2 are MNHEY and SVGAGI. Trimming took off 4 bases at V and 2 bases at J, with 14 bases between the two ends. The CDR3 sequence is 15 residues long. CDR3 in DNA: TGTGCCAGCAGTTCCTCCAACACTAGGCAAGAGACCCAGTACTTC. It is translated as CASSSSNTRQETQYF.

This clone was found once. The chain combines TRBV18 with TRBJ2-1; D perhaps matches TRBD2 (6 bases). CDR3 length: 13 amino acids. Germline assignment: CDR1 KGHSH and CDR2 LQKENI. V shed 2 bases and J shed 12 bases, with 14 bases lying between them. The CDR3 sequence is CASSPNRDSLQFF. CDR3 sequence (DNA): TGTGCCAGCTCACCAAACCGGGACTCCCTGCAGTTCTTC.

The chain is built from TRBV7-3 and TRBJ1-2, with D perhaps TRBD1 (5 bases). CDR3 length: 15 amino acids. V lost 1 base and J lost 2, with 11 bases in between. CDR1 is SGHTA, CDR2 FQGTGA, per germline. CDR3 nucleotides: TGTGCCAGCAGCTTAAAGCCAGGGACGAACTATGGCTACACCTTC. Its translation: CASSLKPGTNYGYTF.